A single sample gave rise to the 10 T cell receptor beta chains below, sequenced in a study of blood T cell repertoires in COVID-19. Profiling relied on immunoSEQ multiplex PCR, and the TCRdb table lists in-frame clones only, not all of them. The data hold more than 95,000 clones, with 84% observed a single time. Input material: peripheral blood. The receptors come from a human donor in a cohort sampled during active COVID-19.

This rearrangement joins TRBV3-1 (or the pseudogene TRBV3-2) to TRBJ2-5, with D perhaps matching TRBD1 (5 bases). V lost 1 base, J lost 3 bases, and 6 bases lay in between. Germline assignment: CDR1 LGHDT and CDR2 YNNKEL (reference sequence). CDR3 size: 13 residues. For the CDR3, the DNA is TGTGCCAGCAGCCAAGTGGACAAAGAGACCCAGTACTTC. Translated: CASSQVDKETQYF.

The V and J genes are TRBV5-1 and TRBJ1-1; D is ambiguous. The CDR3 covers 14 residues. V lost 4 bases and J lost 3, with 13 bases in between. CDR1 and CDR2 from the germline V gene are SGHRS and YFSETQ. CDR3 DNA: TGCGCCAGCAGCGGAGGTTATGGAGACACTGAAGCTTTCTTT. This sequence encodes CASSGGYGDTEAFF.

This rearrangement joins TRBV27 to TRBJ1-2; D may be TRBD1 (5 bases). Germline CDR1 and CDR2: MNHEY and SMNVEV (reference sequence). V shed 5 bases and J shed 2 bases, with 15 bases lying between them. The CDR3 has 15 amino acids. CDR3 residues: CASSPGEKGNYGYTF. CDR3 DNA sequence: TGTGCCAGCAGTCCGGGGGAAAAGGGAAACTATGGCTACACCTTC.

This chain connects TRBV5-1 to TRBJ1-1, with a weak D call TRBD1 (6 bases). Trimming took off 0 bases at V and 4 bases at J, with 10 bases between the two ends. CDR1 is SGHRS, CDR2 YFSETQ, per germline. CDR3 length: 14 amino acids. The CDR3 nucleotides read TGCGCCAGCAGCTTGGGAGGGGGAGTCACTGAAGCTTTCTTT. Translated, it gives CASSLGGGVTEAFF.

The chain couples TRBV6-5 to TRBJ1-5; no reliable D call. Germline V gene data show CDR1 as MNHEY and CDR2 as SVGAGI. The CDR3 consists of 13 residues. Trimming took 2 bases from V and 4 from J, leaving 6 bases between them. The CDR3 region has the DNA TGTGCCAGCAGTTACGGCGGGAATCAGCCCCAGCATTTT. This sequence encodes CASSYGGNQPQHF.

The sample holds a few counts of this clone. The genes are TRBV6-1 and TRBJ1-4, with 11 bases aligning to TRBD1. The CDR3 length is 19 residues. V was pared by 3 bases and J by 8 bases, with 17 bases of the junction left unmatched. Germline CDR1 MNHNS, CDR2 SASEGT. In DNA, the CDR3 is TGTGCCAGCAGTGATTGGTGGACAGGGGGCATGGGGGAATCCGAAAAACTGTTTTTT. Amino acid sequence: CASSDWWTGGMGESEKLFF.

CDR3 sequence reads: CAISESRDSNQPQHF. CDR3 nucleotide sequence: TGTGCCATCAGTGAGTCCCGGGACAGTAATCAGCCCCAGCATTTT. V usage is TRBV10-3 and J usage is TRBJ1-5; 7 nucleotides agree with TRBD1. The CDR3 runs to 15 residues. Losses at the gene ends were 0 bases for V and 4 bases for J; bases not matched to a gene: 3. Germline V gene data show CDR1 as ENHRY and CDR2 as SYGVKD.

The chain uses TRBV5-6 and TRBJ1-1, with a tentative D call TRBD1 (6 bases). The V and J ends lost 2 bases and 3 bases respectively, with 14 bases between them. Germline-derived CDR1 and CDR2 are SGHDT and YYEEEE. The CDR3 length is 15 residues. For the CDR3, the DNA is TGTGCCAGCAGCTTATCCTATGGGGGCTACACTGAAGCTTTCTTT. It is translated as CASSLSYGGYTEAFF.

The chain uses TRBV5-1 and TRBJ1-5, with 9 bases lining up with TRBD1. V dropped 0 bases and J dropped 6; count of bases not matched to a gene: 4. Germline CDR1 and CDR2: SGHRS and YFSETQ. The CDR3 contains 15 residues. CDR3 nucleotide sequence: TGCGCCAGCAGCTTGGCCGGGACAGGGCTTCAGCCCCAGCATTTT. The encoded protein is CASSLAGTGLQPQHF. The entire variable domain, with the rest obtained from reference TRBV5-1 and TRBJ1-5, is as follows: KAGVTQTPRYLIKTRGQQVTLSCSPISGHRSVSWYQQTPGQGLQFLFEYFSETQRNKGNFPGRFSGRQFSNSRSEMNVSTLELGDSALYLCASSLAGTGLQPQHFGDGTRLSIL.

The chain joins TRBV20-1 to TRBJ2-5; D unresolved. The CDR3 sequence is 11 residues long. V was shortened by 5 bases and J by 5 bases, with 9 bases between the two germline ends. The germline V gene has CDR1 DFQATT and CDR2 SNEGSKA (reference sequence). The CDR3 protein is CSARHGETQYF. In DNA, the CDR3 is TGCAGTGCTCGCCACGGGGAGACCCAGTACTTC.